This TCR beta chain was identified during a study of control samples from healthy donors and cancer patients. This CDR3 contains 15 residues. With 5 bases clipped from V and 4 bases from J, the junction kept 6 bases outside the gene matches. Germline V gene sequence: CDR1 MNHEY, CDR2 SMNVEV (reference sequence). TCRdb keeps only in-frame clones here, not all; method: immunoSEQ multiplex PCR. The sample holds 80,000 or so clones, around 92% seen once. This sequence originates from a woman aged 55-70 years in good health. The sequenced sample was blood. The chain carries TRBV27 and TRBJ2-7; 12 nucleotides agree with TRBD2. CDR3 bases: TGTGCCAGCAGTCCACGACTAGCGGGAGTGTACGAGCAGTACTTC. Translating it yields CASSPRLAGVYEQYF.